Sequencing of this T cell receptor (beta chain) was carried out in a study of CD8+ T cells in alopecia areata. Points from the study as a whole: Relative to normal scalp, lesional scalp, especially alopecia totalis/universalis, showed higher clonality. Uncertainty remains about how baseline CD8+ expansion links to response, with one nonresponder.

Remarks on this clone: What it binds is not known.

The treatment is: oral pan-JAK inhibitor, 5-10 mg twice daily. Specimens obtained from alopecia areata patients comprised lesional scalp punch biopsies and peripheral blood. The J segment lost 3 bases and the V segment lost 5 bases, leaving 9 bases of the junction unmatched. Germline assignment: CDR1 LNHDA and CDR2 SQIVND (reference sequence). The CDR3 has 15 amino acids. The sequencing template was cDNA reverse transcribed from extracted RNA. Assay: immunoSEQ multiplex PCR; the TCRdb copy retains only in-frame clones and omits some. The table shows more than 140,000 clones, with approximately 86% occurring only once.

The chain couples TRBV19 to TRBJ2-7; TRBD1 agrees at 8 bases. Here the sequenced sample was CD8+ T cells sorted from blood, taken at week 4, from a patient treated with tofacitinib. This clonotype was obtained from a human donor with alopecia areata. The CDR3 DNA sequence: TGTGCCAGTAGTCTGACCCGACAGGGGTTCTACGAGCAGTACTTC. This codes for CASSLTRQGFYEQYF.